This T cell receptor (beta chain) was sequenced for a study of blood T cell repertoires in COVID-19. The table came from immunoSEQ multiplex PCR; TCRdb's copy has only in-frame clones and leaves some out. The table includes roughly 190,000 clones, more than 85% detected once. All enrollees were roughly 18 to 89 years old and from 25 or so US areas. Membership in each cohort depended on participant-reported clinical history. The CDR3 has 15 residues. Trimming removed 1 base from V and 7 bases from J; junction bases left unmatched: 6. Germline V gene lookup returns CDR1 MNHNS and CDR2 SASEGT. This clonotype was sampled from a woman aged 40 to 50 in a cohort exposed to, infected with or recovered from COVID-19 (not recorded which). Sequencing was done on a sample of PBMCs or T cells enriched from blood (not recorded which). V is TRBV6-1 and J is TRBJ1-5, with TRBD1 matching 8 bases. The CDR3 here is CASSEGTGGSQPQHF. DNA of the CDR3: TGTGCCAGCAGTGAAGGTACAGGGGGGAGCCAGCCCCAGCATTTT.